This TCR beta chain derives from a study of beta chain features in type 1 diabetes. As every portion of the isolated RNA was reverse transcribed, the sequencing read expressed TCRB transcripts. TCRdb keeps only in-frame clones here, not all; method: immunoSEQ multiplex PCR. The profile covers 250,000 to 350,000 clones, with approximately 11% appearing a single time and over 0.015% taken by the ten largest. The sequence was obtained from a woman in her twenties or thirties in good health. The sequenced material came from naive CD4+ T cells from blood.

In DNA form, the CDR3 reads TGTGCCAGCAGCGACCAGCGAGAGACCCAGTACTTC. The encoded protein is CASSDQRETQYF. The chain is built from TRBV2 and TRBJ2-5; D is unresolved. Germline CDR1 and CDR2: SNHLY and FYNNEI. This CDR3 region has 12 residues. V gave up 6 bases and J gave up 4 bases, with 9 bases separating them.